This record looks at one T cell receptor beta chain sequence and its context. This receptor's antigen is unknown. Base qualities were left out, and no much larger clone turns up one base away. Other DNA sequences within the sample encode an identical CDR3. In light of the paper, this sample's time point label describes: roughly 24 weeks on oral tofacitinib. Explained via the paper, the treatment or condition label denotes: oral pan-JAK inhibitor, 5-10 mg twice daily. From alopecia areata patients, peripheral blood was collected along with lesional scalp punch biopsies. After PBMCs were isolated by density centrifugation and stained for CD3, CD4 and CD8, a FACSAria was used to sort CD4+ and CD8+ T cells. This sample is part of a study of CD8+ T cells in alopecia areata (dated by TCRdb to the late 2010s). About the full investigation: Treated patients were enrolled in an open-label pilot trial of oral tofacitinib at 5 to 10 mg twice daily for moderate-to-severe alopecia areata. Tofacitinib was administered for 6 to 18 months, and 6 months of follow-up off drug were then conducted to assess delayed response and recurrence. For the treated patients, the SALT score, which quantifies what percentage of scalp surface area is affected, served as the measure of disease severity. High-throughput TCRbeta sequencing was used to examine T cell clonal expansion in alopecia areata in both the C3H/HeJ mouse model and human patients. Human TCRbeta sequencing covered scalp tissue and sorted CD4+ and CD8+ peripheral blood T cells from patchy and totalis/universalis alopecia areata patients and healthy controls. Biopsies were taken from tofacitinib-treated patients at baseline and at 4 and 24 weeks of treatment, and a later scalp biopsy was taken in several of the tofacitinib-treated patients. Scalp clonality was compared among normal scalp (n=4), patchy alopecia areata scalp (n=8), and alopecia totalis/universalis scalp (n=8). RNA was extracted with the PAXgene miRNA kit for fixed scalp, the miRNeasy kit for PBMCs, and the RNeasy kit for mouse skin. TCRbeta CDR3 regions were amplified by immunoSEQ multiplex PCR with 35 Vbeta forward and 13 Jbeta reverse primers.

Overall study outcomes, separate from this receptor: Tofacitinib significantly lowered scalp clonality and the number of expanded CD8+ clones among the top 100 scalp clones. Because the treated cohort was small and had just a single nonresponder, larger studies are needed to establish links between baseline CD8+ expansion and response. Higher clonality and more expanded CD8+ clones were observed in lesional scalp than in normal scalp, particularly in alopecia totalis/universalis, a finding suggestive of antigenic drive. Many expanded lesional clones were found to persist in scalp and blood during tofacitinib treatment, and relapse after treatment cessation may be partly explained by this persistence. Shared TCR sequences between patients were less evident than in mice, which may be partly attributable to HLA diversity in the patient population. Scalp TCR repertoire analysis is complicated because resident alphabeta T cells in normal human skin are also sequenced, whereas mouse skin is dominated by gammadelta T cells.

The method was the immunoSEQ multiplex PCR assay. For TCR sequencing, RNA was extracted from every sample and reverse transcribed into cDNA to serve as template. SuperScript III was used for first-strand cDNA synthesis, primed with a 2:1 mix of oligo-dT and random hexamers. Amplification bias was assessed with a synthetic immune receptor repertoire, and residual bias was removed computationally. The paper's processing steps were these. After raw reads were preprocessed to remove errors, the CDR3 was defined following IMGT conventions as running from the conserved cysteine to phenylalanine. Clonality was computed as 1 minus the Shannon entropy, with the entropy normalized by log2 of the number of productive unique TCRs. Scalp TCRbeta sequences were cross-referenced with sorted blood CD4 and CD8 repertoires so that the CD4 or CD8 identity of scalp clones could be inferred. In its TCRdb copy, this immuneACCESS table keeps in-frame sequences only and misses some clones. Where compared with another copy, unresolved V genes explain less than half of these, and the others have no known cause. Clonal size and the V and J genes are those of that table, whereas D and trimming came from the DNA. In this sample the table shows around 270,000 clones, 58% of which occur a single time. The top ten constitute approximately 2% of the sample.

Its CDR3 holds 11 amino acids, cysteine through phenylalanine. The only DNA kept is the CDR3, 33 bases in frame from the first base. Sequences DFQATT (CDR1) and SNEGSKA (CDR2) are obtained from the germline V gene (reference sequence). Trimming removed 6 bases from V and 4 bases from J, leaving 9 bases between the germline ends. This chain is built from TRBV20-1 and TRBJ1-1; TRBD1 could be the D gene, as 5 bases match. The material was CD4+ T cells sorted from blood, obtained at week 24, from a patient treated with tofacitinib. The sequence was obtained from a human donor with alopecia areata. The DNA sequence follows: TGCAGTGCAAGACAGTCCACTGAAGCTTTCTTT. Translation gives CSARQSTEAFF.